Shown below are 6 T cell receptor beta chains from a single sample sequenced in a study of T cell responses to AZD1222 COVID-19 vaccine. Sequenced by immunoSEQ multiplex PCR; TCRdb stores in-frame clones only, minus some. The profile covers some 110,000 clones, with 88% appearing a single time and about 4% taken by the ten largest. Sequences were derived from peripheral blood, sampled 28 days after the second AZD1222 dose. The receptors originated from an adult who received the AZD1222 COVID-19 vaccine.

Here the CDR3 reads CSASAGEGGPGNTIYF. The DNA for the CDR3 is TGCAGTGCTAGTGCCGGAGAAGGGGGCCCTGGAAACACCATATATTTT. V and J are TRBV20-1 and TRBJ1-3; 7 bases match TRBD1. J lost 2 bases, V lost 3 bases, and 10 bases had no gene match. Germline V CDR1 and CDR2: DFQATT, SNEGSKA (reference sequence). The CDR3 has 16 amino acids.

The V call is TRBV7-3, the J call TRBJ2-1; D is possibly TRBD1 (6 bases). The V gene's germline CDR1 is SGHTA and CDR2 FQGTGA. V lost 2 bases to trimming and J lost 4 bases, with 12 bases between them. This CDR3 spans 15 amino acids. The CDR3 nucleotides are TGTGCCAGCAGCTTACCCCAGGGGCTTTACAATGAGCAGTTCTTC. Protein product: CASSLPQGLYNEQFF.

The chain employs TRBV3-1 (or the pseudogene TRBV3-2) and TRBJ2-3, with a possible D match to TRBD2 (5 bases). This CDR3 contains 12 residues. Germline V lookup: CDR1 LGHDT, CDR2 YNNKEL (reference sequence). V lost 1 base to trimming and J lost 11 bases, with 10 bases between them. CDR3 sequence: CASSQAGRGQYF. The CDR3 DNA reads TGTGCCAGCAGCCAAGCCGGTCGGGGGCAGTATTTT.

The gene calls are TRBV6-6 and TRBJ2-5; 11 nucleotides agree with TRBD1. The CDR3 sequence is 14 residues long. Germline V CDR1 and CDR2: MNHNY, SVGAGI (reference sequence). Losses at the gene ends were 6 bases for V and 5 bases for J; bases not matched to a gene: 5. CDR3 in DNA: TGTGCCAGCAGCTCGGGACAGGGGGGGGAGACCCAGTACTTC. This gives the protein CASSSGQGGETQYF.

This clone turned up a few times. The chain links TRBV19 to TRBJ1-5; TRBD1 is a possible D gene (6 bases). The CDR3 has 14 amino acids. Looked up from germline, CDR1 is LNHDA and CDR2 is SQIVND (reference sequence). The V gene lost 6 bases and the J gene lost 3 bases, with 12 bases spanning the gap. In DNA form, the CDR3 reads TGTGCCAGTAGCCGTGGACAGTACAATCAGCCCCAGCATTTT. Its protein product is CASSRGQYNQPQHF.

The chain employs TRBV4-3 and TRBJ1-6; D remains ambiguous. V was clipped by 0 bases and J by 8 bases, with 11 bases between them. Looked up from germline, CDR1 is LGHNA and CDR2 is YSLEER. The CDR3 totals 15 residues. The CDR3: CASSQDGRFDSPLHF. CDR3 coding DNA: TGCGCCAGCAGCCAAGACGGACGGTTCGATTCACCCCTCCACTTT.